These 3 T cell receptor beta chains came from one sample sequenced in a study of regulatory T cells in long-lasting Graves disease. Time point described: newly diagnosed GD, antithyroid drugs for less than 3 months. Isolated PBMC RNA provided the starting material for the TCR library. Through Arm-PCR of CDR3 regions and iRepertoire HTBI primers, TCR beta libraries were built. TCRdb itself ran the multiplex PCR reads through MiXCR, one entry per CDR3 protein. This sample has 350,000 to 500,000 distinct CDR3 sequences, with approximately 14% found just once. These same records also appear under a second study, on T cells in Graves' hyperthyroidism and ophthalmopathy.

This specimen consisted of peripheral blood mononuclear cells (PBMCs), obtained at new diagnosis, from a patient treated with antithyroid drugs. The origin of the receptors is a woman aged 45 to 65 with Graves disease.

This clonotype has ten or more counts. DNA for the CDR3: TGTGCCAGCAGTGAAGCAGGAGGTCGGGAAAAACTGTTTTTT. Its protein is CASSEAGGREKLFF. The genes are TRBV2 and TRBJ1-4; D gene uncertain. The CDR3 loop spans 14 amino acids. Germline CDR1 and CDR2: SNHLY and FYNNEI. Deletions cut 0 bases from V and 8 bases from J, with 10 bases between. The variable domain in full, completed from reference TRBV2 and TRBJ1-4, reads EPEVTQTPSHQVTQMGQEVILRCVPISNHLYFYWYRQILGQKVEFLVSFYNNEISEKSEIFDDQFSVERPDGSNFTLKIRSTKLEDSAMYFCASSEAGGREKLFFGSGTQLSVL.

This clonotype showed up many times. This rearrangement joins TRBV12-3 or TRBV12-4 to TRBJ2-1; 12 nucleotides line up with TRBD2. Losses at the gene ends were 5 bases for V and 15 bases for J; bases not matched to a gene: 14. The CDR3 is 15 amino acids. CDR3 DNA: TGTGCCAGCAGTCCACAAGACCTACTAGCGGGAGGATCGTTCTTC. This translates into CASSPQDLLAGGSFF.

V gene TRBV28 combines with J gene TRBJ1-6; TRBD1 matches at 10 bases. The CDR3 extends over 15 amino acids. CDR1 and CDR2 from the germline V gene are MDHEN and SYDVKM. The V gene end was trimmed by 5 bases and the J gene end by 8 bases; junction bases not matched to a gene: 6. The chain's CDR3 is CASSPGDRGYSPLHF. CDR3 in DNA: TGTGCCAGCAGTCCCGGGGACAGGGGTTATTCACCCCTCCACTTT.